This entry concerns a single T cell receptor beta chain. As yet, its antigen is unknown. Within the sample, other DNA sequences also encode this same CDR3. The data originate from a study of Ad26.COV2.S vaccination and SARS-CoV-2 variants. Overall study findings and caveats: People who got the vaccine had more spike-specific TCR breadth than people who got placebo.

Germline values: CDR1 LGHDT, CDR2 YNNKEL (reference sequence). This CDR3 is 14 amino acids long. Deletions cut 2 bases from V and 0 bases from J, with 8 bases between. The treatment is: roughly 18 received Ad26.COV2.S at low or high dose, single or two shots; several received placebo; per-sample allocation not given. The samples were gathered on day 63 after the first injection of vaccine or placebo. The assay was immunoSEQ multiplex PCR, and TCRdb's table has in-frame clones only and misses some. The sample carries around 240,000 clones, 88% recorded once. This clonotype originated in a person aged 18-60 years who received the Ad26.COV2.S COVID-19 vaccine or a placebo. Here the sequenced sample was peripheral blood, taken in a trial of Ad26.COV2.S vaccine versus placebo. This chain uses TRBV3-1 (or the pseudogene TRBV3-2) with TRBJ2-7; D remains ambiguous. The CDR3 DNA reads TGTGCCAGCAGCCAATCCCACAGCTCCTACGAGCAGTACTTC. This codes for CASSQSHSSYEQYF.